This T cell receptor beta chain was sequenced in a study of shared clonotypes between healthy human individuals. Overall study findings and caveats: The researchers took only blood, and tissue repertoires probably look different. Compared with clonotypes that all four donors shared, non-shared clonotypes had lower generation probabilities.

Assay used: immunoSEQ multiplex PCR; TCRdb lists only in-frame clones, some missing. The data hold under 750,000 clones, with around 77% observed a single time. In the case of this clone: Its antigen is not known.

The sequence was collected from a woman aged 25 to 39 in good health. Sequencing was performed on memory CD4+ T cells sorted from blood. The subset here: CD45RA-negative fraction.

The CDR3 DNA sequence: TGTGCCAGCAGCTTAGGGGGGAGCAGGGATGAAAAACTGTTTTTT. It encodes CASSLGGSRDEKLFF. The gene calls are TRBV7-9 and TRBJ1-4; weak D call: TRBD1 (5 bases). The CDR3 has 15 amino acids. The V gene lost 1 base and the J gene lost 6 bases, with 12 bases spanning the gap. The germline gives CDR1 SEHNR, CDR2 FQNEAQ (reference sequence).